This T cell receptor (beta chain) is drawn from a study of cytomegalovirus exposure and HLA in healthy donors. This clone has only a few counts. Its matching antigen is unknown. Study outcomes and limitations: Researchers reported from a later analysis that most CMV-associated TCR beta chains appeared HLA-restricted. Further analysis was carried out later, and it showed several of the most significant clusters appearing linked to common viral pathogens. Earlier results showed most TCR beta V segments being productive about 87% or about 30% of the time. Investigators reported 164 TCR beta chains as tied to cytomegalovirus.

There are 15 residues in the CDR3. Germline assignment: CDR1 SNHLY and CDR2 FYNNEI. Trimming left V 4 bases short and J 9 bases short, with 19 bases between. The PCR used 60 Vbeta and 13 Jbeta primers. Data came from immunoSEQ multiplex PCR; TCRdb stores just in-frame clones and leaves some out. The sample records approximately 100,000 clones, roughly 70% being singletons. The chain links TRBV2 to TRBJ2-1; weak D call: TRBD2 (6 bases). Specimen: PBMCs. The clonotype was recovered from a woman in her seventies in good health and CMV-seropositive. The CDR3 spells CASSAGTPPEGEQFF. The DNA of the CDR3 is TGTGCCAGCAGTGCCGGGACTCCCCCGGAGGGTGAGCAGTTCTTC.